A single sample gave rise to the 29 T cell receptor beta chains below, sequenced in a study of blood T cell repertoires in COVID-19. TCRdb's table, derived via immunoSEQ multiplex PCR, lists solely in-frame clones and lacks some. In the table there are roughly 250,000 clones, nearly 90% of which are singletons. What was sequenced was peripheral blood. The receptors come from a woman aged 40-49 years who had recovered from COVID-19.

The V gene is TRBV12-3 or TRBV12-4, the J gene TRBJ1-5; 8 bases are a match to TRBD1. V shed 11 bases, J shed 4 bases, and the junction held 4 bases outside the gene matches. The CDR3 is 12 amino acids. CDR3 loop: CAAGGPNQPQHF. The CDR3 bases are TGTGCCGCAGGGGGCCCGAATCAGCCCCAGCATTTT.

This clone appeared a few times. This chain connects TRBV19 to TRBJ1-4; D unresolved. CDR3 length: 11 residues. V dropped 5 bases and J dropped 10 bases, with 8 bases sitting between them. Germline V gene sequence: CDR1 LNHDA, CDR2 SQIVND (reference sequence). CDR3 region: CASSGSGKLFF. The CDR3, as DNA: TGTGCCAGTAGTGGGTCGGGAAAACTGTTTTTT.

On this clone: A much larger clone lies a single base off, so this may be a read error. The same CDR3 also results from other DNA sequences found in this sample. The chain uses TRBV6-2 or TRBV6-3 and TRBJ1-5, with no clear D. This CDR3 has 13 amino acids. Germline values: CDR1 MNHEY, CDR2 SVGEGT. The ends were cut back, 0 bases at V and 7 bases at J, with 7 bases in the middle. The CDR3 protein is CASSYSEYQPQHF. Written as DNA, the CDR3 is TGTGCCAGCAGTTACTCGGAGTACCAGCCCCAGCATTTT.

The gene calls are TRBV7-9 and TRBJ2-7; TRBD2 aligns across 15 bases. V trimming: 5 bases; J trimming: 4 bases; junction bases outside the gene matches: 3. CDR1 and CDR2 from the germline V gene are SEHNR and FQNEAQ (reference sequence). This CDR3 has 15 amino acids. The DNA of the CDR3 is TGTGCCAGCAGCCCCGGGACTAGCGGGAGGTACGAGCAGTACTTC. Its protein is CASSPGTSGRYEQYF.

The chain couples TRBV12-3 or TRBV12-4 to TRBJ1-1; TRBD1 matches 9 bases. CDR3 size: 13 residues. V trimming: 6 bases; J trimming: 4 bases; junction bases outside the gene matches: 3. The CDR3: CASSVQGATEAFF. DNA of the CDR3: TGTGCCAGCAGCGTACAGGGGGCCACTGAAGCTTTCTTT.

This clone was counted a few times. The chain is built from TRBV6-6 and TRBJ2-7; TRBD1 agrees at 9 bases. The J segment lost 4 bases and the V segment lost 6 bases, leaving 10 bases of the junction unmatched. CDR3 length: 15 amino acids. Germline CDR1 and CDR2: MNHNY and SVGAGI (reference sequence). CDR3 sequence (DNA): TGTGCCAGCAGCGGCGGCGGGACAGGGAATTACGAGCAGTACTTC. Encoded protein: CASSGGGTGNYEQYF.

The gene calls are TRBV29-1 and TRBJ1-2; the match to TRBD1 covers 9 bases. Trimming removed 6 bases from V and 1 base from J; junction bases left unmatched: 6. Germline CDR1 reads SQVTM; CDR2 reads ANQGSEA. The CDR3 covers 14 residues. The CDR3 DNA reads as TGCAGCGTAGAGGGACAGGGTGATAACTATGGCTACACCTTC. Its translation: CSVEGQGDNYGYTF.

CDR3 sequence reads: CASSLGLQDTEAFF. Written as DNA, the CDR3 is TGTGCCAGCAGCTTAGGTCTACAGGACACTGAAGCTTTCTTT. This chain joins TRBV11-3 and TRBJ1-1, with a possible D match to TRBD1 (5 bases). The CDR3 consists of 14 residues. V was clipped by 1 base and J by 3 bases, with 9 bases between them. Germline V gives CDR1 SGHNT, CDR2 YENEEA.

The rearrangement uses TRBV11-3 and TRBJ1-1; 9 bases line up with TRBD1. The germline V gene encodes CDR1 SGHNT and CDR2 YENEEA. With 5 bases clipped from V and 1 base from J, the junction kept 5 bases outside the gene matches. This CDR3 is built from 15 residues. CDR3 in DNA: TGTGCCAGCAGCGCGGACAGGGGAAAGAACACTGAAGCTTTCTTT. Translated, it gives CASSADRGKNTEAFF.

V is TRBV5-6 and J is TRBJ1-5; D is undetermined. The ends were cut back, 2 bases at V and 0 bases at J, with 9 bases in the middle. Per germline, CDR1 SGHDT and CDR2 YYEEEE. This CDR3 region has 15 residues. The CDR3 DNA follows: TGTGCCAGCAGCTTTTTTTACGGTAGCAATCAGCCCCAGCATTTT. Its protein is CASSFFYGSNQPQHF.

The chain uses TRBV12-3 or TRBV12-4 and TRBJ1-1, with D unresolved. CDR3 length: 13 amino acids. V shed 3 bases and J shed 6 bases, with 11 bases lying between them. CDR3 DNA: TGTGCCAGCAGTTTTACCCCAGTTGCTGAAGCTTTCTTT. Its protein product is CASSFTPVAEAFF.

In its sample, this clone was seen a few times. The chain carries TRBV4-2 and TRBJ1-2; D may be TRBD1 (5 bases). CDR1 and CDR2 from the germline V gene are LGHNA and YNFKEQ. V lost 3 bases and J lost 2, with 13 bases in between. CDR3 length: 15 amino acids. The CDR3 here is CASSQGEEGNYGYTF. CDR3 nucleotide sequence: TGTGCCAGCAGCCAGGGCGAGGAGGGGAACTATGGCTACACCTTC.

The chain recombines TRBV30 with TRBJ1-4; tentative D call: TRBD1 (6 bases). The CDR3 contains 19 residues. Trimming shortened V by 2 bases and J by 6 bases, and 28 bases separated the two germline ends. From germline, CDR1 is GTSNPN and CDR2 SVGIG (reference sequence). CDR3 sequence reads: CAWSSGGSSPYVWDEKLFF. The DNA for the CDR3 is TGTGCCTGGAGTAGCGGGGGCTCAAGCCCATATGTCTGGGATGAAAAACTGTTTTTT.

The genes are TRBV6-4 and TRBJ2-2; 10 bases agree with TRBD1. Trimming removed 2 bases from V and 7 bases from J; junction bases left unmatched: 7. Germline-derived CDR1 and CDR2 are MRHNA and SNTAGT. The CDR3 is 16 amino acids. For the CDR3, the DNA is TGTGCCAGCAGTGACCTTCCGGGACAGGGGAGCGGGGAGCTGTTTTTT. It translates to CASSDLPGQGSGELFF.

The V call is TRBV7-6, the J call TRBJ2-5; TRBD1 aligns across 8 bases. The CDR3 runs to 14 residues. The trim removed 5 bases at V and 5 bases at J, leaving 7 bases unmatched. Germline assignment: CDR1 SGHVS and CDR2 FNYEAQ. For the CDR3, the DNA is TGTGCCAGCAGCCGAGGACAGGGAATGGAGACCCAGTACTTC. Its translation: CASSRGQGMETQYF.

For the CDR3, the DNA is TGCGCCAGCAGCTTGGGACATGCTGGGGCCAACGTCCTGACTTTC. Its translation: CASSLGHAGANVLTF. The chain joins TRBV5-1 to TRBJ2-6; no firm D call. Germline loops: CDR1 SGHRS, CDR2 YFSETQ. The V end was cut by 0 bases, the J end by 2 bases, with 6 bases between. This CDR3 spans 15 amino acids.

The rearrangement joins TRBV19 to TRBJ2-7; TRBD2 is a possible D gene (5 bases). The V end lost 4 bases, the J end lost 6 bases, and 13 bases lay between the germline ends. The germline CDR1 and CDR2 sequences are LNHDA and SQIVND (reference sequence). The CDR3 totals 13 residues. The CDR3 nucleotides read TGTGCCAGTAGTACCGGGTCGAGGGCCGAGCAGTACTTC. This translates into CASSTGSRAEQYF.

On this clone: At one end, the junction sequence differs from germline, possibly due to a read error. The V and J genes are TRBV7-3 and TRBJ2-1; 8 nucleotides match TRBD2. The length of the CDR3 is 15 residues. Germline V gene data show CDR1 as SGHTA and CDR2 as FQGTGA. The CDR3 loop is CASSSTSGSYNEQFF. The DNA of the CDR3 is TGTGCCAGCAGCTCCACTAGCGGTTCCTATAATGAGCAGTTCTTC.

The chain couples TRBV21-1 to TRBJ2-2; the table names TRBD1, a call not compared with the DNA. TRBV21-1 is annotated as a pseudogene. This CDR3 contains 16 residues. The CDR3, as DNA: TGTGCCAGCAGGCAAAAAACAGGGCAGAACACCGGGGAGCTGTTTTTT. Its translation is CASRQKTGQNTGELFF.

For the CDR3, the DNA is TGTGCTAGTGGTTTGGAGTCGGGAGCACCCCTCCACTTT. Translating it yields CASGLESGAPLHF. The V and J genes are TRBV12-5 and TRBJ1-6; no clear D. This CDR3 region has 13 residues. Germline CDR1 LGHNT, CDR2 FRNRAP. Trimming removed 1 base at V and 11 bases at J, with 9 bases between.

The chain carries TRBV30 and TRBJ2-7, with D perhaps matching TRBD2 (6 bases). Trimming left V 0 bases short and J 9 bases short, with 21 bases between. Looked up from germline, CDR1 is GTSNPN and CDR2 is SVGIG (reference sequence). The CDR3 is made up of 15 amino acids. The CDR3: CAWSVGLAAPVGQYF. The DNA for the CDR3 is TGTGCCTGGAGTGTGGGGTTAGCGGCCCCGGTAGGGCAGTACTTC.

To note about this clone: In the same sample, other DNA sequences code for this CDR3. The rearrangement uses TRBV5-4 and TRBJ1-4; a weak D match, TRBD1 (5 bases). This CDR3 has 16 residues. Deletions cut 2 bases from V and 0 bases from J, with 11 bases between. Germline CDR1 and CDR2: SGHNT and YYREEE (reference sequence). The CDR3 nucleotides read TGTGCCAGCAGCTTCGGGGGGACCGCAACTAATGAAAAACTGTTTTTT. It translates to CASSFGGTATNEKLFF. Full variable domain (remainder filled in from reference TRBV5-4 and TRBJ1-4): ETGVTQSPTHLIKTRGQQVTLRCSSQSGHNTVSWYQQALGQGPQFIFQYYREEENGRGNFPPRFSGLQFPNYSSELNVNALELDDSALYLCASSFGGTATNEKLFFGSGTQLSVL.

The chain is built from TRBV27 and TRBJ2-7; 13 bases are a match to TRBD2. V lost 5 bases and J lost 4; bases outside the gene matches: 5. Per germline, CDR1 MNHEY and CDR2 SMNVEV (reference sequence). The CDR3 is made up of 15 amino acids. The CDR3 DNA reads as TGTGCCAGCAGTGGGACTAGCGGGAACCATTACGAGCAGTACTTC. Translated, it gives CASSGTSGNHYEQYF.

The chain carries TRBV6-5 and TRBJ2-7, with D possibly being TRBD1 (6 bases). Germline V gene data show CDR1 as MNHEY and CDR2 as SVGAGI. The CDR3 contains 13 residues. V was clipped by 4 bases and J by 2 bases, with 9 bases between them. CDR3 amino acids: CASSSDRPYEQYF. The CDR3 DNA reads TGTGCCAGCAGTTCAGACAGGCCCTACGAGCAGTACTTC.

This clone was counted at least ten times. CDR3 loop: CASSQFRDSYGYTF. The CDR3 DNA follows: TGTGCCAGCAGCCAATTCCGGGACAGCTATGGCTACACCTTC. V usage is TRBV3-1 (or the pseudogene TRBV3-2) and J usage is TRBJ1-2; TRBD1 agrees at 7 bases. V trimming: 2 bases; J trimming: 4 bases; junction bases outside the gene matches: 4. CDR1 and CDR2 from the germline V gene are LGHDT and YNNKEL (reference sequence). This CDR3 is 14 amino acids long.

The CDR3 reads CASSHTTSLAGGNEQFF. CDR3 DNA: TGCGCCAGCAGCCATACCACCAGTCTAGCGGGAGGCAATGAGCAGTTCTTC. The chain uses TRBV4-3 and TRBJ2-1, with 11 bases that match TRBD2. The CDR3 consists of 17 residues. Germline V gene data show CDR1 as LGHNA and CDR2 as YSLEER. The V segment lost 3 bases and the J segment 6 bases; nucleotides outside the gene matches: 10.

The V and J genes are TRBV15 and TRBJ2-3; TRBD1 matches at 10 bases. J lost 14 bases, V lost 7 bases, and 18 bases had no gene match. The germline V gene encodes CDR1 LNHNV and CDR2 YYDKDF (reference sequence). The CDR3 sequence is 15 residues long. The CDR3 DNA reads TGTGCCACCACTCTAGGGACAGGGGCCTACAGACATCTGTATTTT. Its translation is CATTLGTGAYRHLYF.

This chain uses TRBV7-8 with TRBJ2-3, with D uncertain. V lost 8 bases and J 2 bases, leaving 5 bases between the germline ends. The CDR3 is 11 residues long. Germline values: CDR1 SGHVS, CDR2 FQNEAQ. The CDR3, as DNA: TGTGCCAGCTCAGACACAGATACGCAGTATTTT. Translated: CASSDTDTQYF.

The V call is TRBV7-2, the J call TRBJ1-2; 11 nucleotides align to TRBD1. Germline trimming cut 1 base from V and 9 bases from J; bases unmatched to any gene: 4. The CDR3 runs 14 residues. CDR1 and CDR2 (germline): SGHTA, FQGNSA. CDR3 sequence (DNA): TGTGCCAGCAGCTTAGGGACAGGGGGCGGGAGCTACACCTTC. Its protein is CASSLGTGGGSYTF.